This T cell receptor (beta chain) is drawn from a study of blood T cells in healthy people across ages. The use of a sample-barcoded 5' primer and a J-beta primer mix characterized a second PCR of about 7 to 12 cycles. The authors tagged each cDNA molecule using a template-switch adaptor with 12 random nucleotides. TCRdb independently ran MiXCR on the 5' RACE reads; one entry per CDR3 protein. Of 1.8 million or so distinct CDR3 sequences listed, about 39% are singletons. The draw of peripheral blood yielded about 10 milliliters from each donor. Germline V CDR1 and CDR2: DFQATT, SNEGSKA (reference sequence). The CDR3 covers 16 residues. V lost 5 bases, J lost 6 bases, and 16 bases stayed unmatched. Notes on the study in general: Whereas aged donors had fewer naive CD4+ cells, long-lived donors had more of them and higher diversity. Naive T cell percentage by flow cytometry tracked strongly with beta diversity.

With respect to this clonotype: Its antigen is currently unknown.

This sequence joins TRBV20-1 and TRBJ2-1; 7 bases agree with TRBD2. This clonotype was obtained from a human donor in good health. Sequencing input: blood. The CDR3 DNA reads TGCAGTGCTGCGCCGGGACTAACGTTTGGAGGCAATGAGCAGTTCTTC. Amino acids: CSAAPGLTFGGNEQFF.